This T cell receptor (beta chain) was obtained from a study of control samples from healthy donors and cancer patients. CDR1 is MGHDK, CDR2 SYGVNS, per germline. V shed 6 bases and J shed 1 base, with 9 bases lying between them. The CDR3 runs to 13 residues. Only in-frame clones appear in the TCRdb table, and some are missing; sequencing was by immunoSEQ multiplex PCR. The table shows about 55,000 clones, with approximately 94% occurring only once. This rearrangement joins TRBV25-1 to TRBJ1-1; TRBD1 might be the D (6 bases). The TCR sequence derives from a woman under 30 in good health. Sequenced sample: blood. DNA for the CDR3: TGTGCCAGCAGGTCGACAGGGAACACTGAAGCTTTCTTT. Translation: CASRSTGNTEAFF.